Presented here are 26 T cell receptor beta chains from one specimen sequenced in a study of blood T cell repertoires in COVID-19. Some clones are missing from TCRdb's copy, which holds only in-frame ones; the method was immunoSEQ multiplex PCR. The data hold roughly 250,000 clones, with roughly 87% observed a single time. Sequences were obtained from peripheral blood. Source of these receptors: a man between 60 and 75 years old who had recovered from COVID-19.

This clone was picked up one time. The chain has TRBV2 and TRBJ1-5; 8 bases are a match to TRBD1. V shed 5 bases, J shed 3 bases, and the junction held 12 bases outside the gene matches. Germline V gene data show CDR1 as SNHLY and CDR2 as FYNNEI. This CDR3 spans 17 amino acids. The CDR3 here is CASSRDRSTRVNQPQHF. For the CDR3, the DNA is TGTGCCAGCAGTCGGGACAGGTCAACCCGGGTCAATCAGCCCCAGCATTTT.

J is TRBJ1-1 and V is TRBV12-5; TRBD1 matches at 9 bases. Germline-derived CDR1 and CDR2 are LGHNT and FRNRAP. There are 17 residues in the CDR3. J was trimmed by 4 bases and V by 5 bases; bases with no gene match: 14. The CDR3 loop is CASGPPDRGPLGTEAFF. In DNA form, the CDR3 reads TGTGCTAGTGGTCCCCCGGACAGGGGCCCGCTAGGCACTGAAGCTTTCTTT.

CDR3 region: CASSLVTQITGELFF. The CDR3, as DNA: TGTGCCAGCAGCTTAGTAACGCAGATCACCGGGGAGCTGTTTTTT. The genes are TRBV7-6 and TRBJ2-2; unclear D gene. V shed 1 base and J shed 4 bases, with 10 bases lying between them. Germline CDR1 SGHVS, CDR2 FNYEAQ. This CDR3 spans 15 amino acids.

This chain links TRBV6-5 with TRBJ2-7; the match to TRBD1 covers 7 bases. Trimming cost V 6 bases and J 2 bases; bases outside gene matches: 7. CDR1 is MNHEY and CDR2 is SVGAGI in the germline V gene. This CDR3 contains 14 residues. CDR3 coding DNA: TGTGCCAGCAGGGTCGGGACAGTTACCTACGAGCAGTACTTC. Translating gives CASRVGTVTYEQYF.

The chain employs TRBV7-2 and TRBJ2-2, with 8 nucleotides matching TRBD2. CDR3 size: 15 residues. The germline gives CDR1 SGHTA, CDR2 FQGNSA. The junction had 8 bases not matched to a gene; V was cut back by 4 bases and J by 7 bases. The DNA for the CDR3 is TGTGCCAGCAGCTATGCGGCGGGGGGCTACGGGGAGCTGTTTTTT. Its protein is CASSYAAGGYGELFF.

Only one count was recorded for this clone. The chain is built from TRBV28 and TRBJ2-7, with 12 bases that match TRBD1. The CDR3 runs 15 residues. V gave up 3 bases and J gave up 5 bases; unmatched junction bases: 5. CDR1 and CDR2 from the germline V gene are MDHEN and SYDVKM. The chain's CDR3 is CASSLLGTGGNEQYF. The CDR3, as DNA: TGTGCCAGCAGTTTGTTAGGGACAGGGGGCAACGAGCAGTACTTC.

This chain uses TRBV5-1 with TRBJ2-3; 8 bases line up with TRBD1. After removal of 4 bases from V and 6 bases from J, the junction contained 10 bases not matched to a gene. CDR3 length: 15 residues. Germline lookup yields CDR1 SGHRS and CDR2 YFSETQ. CDR3 residues: CASSPTGTGLDTQYF. CDR3 nucleotide sequence: TGCGCCAGCAGCCCTACCGGGACAGGTCTGGATACGCAGTATTTT.

This clone appeared a single time. The rearrangement uses TRBV5-1 and TRBJ2-7; tentatively, D is TRBD1 (6 bases). The CDR3 is made up of 15 amino acids. V lost 0 bases to trimming and J lost 2 bases, with 12 bases between them. Germline lookup yields CDR1 SGHRS and CDR2 YFSETQ. The chain's CDR3 is CASSLGVGQTYEQYF. DNA of the CDR3: TGCGCCAGCAGCTTGGGAGTAGGACAGACCTACGAGCAGTACTTC.

The chain employs TRBV5-6 and TRBJ1-1; TRBD1 matches at 10 bases. Per germline, CDR1 SGHDT and CDR2 YYEEEE. Unmatched junction bases numbered 9, after V lost 3 bases and J lost 4 bases. The CDR3 covers 16 residues. The CDR3 DNA sequence: TGTGCCAGCAGCTACGGGACAGGGGCAGTGGGCACTGAAGCTTTCTTT. Translation gives CASSYGTGAVGTEAFF.

This clone was seen ten or more times. The chain combines TRBV18 with TRBJ2-7, with 7 nucleotides matching TRBD1. CDR1 and CDR2 (germline): KGHSH, LQKENI. The V and J ends lost 3 bases and 9 bases, in that order; junction bases with no gene match: 8. The CDR3 is 13 amino acids. The CDR3 loop is CASSPDRLQPQYF. For the CDR3, the DNA is TGTGCCAGCTCACCGGACAGGCTGCAACCGCAGTACTTC.

The CDR3 region is CASSVQPGQGTYEQFF. Here the CDR3 DNA reads TGTGCCAGCAGCGTACAACCGGGACAGGGTACCTATGAGCAGTTCTTC. This rearrangement joins TRBV7-6 to TRBJ2-1; TRBD1 agrees at 9 bases. Trimming removed 5 bases from V and 8 bases from J; junction bases left unmatched: 13. The CDR3 has 16 residues. Germline loops: CDR1 SGHVS, CDR2 FNYEAQ.

The chain has TRBV29-1 and TRBJ2-1, with 7 nucleotides matching TRBD1. The CDR3 contains 16 residues. Trimming removed 2 bases from V and 0 bases from J; junction bases left unmatched: 7. Germline V lookup: CDR1 SQVTM, CDR2 ANQGSEA. This CDR3 reads CSVERGQASSYNEQFF. The CDR3 DNA reads as TGCAGCGTTGAAAGGGGGCAGGCTAGCTCCTACAATGAGCAGTTCTTC.

The chain carries TRBV2 and TRBJ1-2, with 10 bases matching TRBD1. Germline CDR1 is SNHLY and CDR2 is FYNNEI. V trimming: 5 bases; J trimming: 5 bases; junction bases outside the gene matches: 11. CDR3 size: 16 residues. As DNA, the CDR3 is TGTGCCAGCAGTCAGATTAGGGACAGGGGCTCTTATGGCTACACCTTC. Encoded protein: CASSQIRDRGSYGYTF.

The V gene is TRBV30, the J gene TRBJ1-1, with 9 bases that match TRBD1. CDR1 and CDR2 from the germline V gene are GTSNPN and SVGIG (reference sequence). The CDR3 sequence is 16 residues long. V was clipped by 0 bases and J by 1 base; unmatched bases: 6. CDR3 loop: CAWSVRGTGWNTEAFF. DNA for the CDR3: TGTGCCTGGAGTGTTCGGGGGACAGGGTGGAACACTGAAGCTTTCTTT.

The table lists this clone with a count of one. The CDR3 protein is CASSLSGGAAGELFF. For the CDR3, the DNA is TGTGCCAGCAGCCTTAGCGGGGGGGCCGCCGGGGAGCTGTTTTTT. This chain uses TRBV4-2 with TRBJ2-2, with 11 bases lining up with TRBD2. The CDR3 is 15 residues long. CDR1 is LGHNA, CDR2 YNFKEQ, per germline. V lost 4 bases and J lost 6; bases outside the gene matches: 4.

V gene TRBV20-1 combines with J gene TRBJ2-7; D perhaps matches TRBD1 (6 bases). The CDR3 length is 11 residues. The V gene's germline CDR1 is DFQATT and CDR2 SNEGSKA (reference sequence). V gave up 5 bases and J gave up 6 bases, with 11 bases separating them. Here the CDR3 DNA reads TGCAGTGCTGTCAGGGGTGCCGAGCAGTACGTC. Its protein is CSAVRGAEQYV.

The chain couples TRBV30 to TRBJ2-2, with TRBD2 matching 7 bases. The length of the CDR3 is 16 residues. V lost 4 bases, J lost 4 bases, and 12 bases stayed unmatched. Germline CDR1 and CDR2: GTSNPN and SVGIG (reference sequence). The CDR3 here is CAWIKGGGIATGELFF. CDR3 sequence (DNA): TGTGCCTGGATTAAGGGCGGGGGAATTGCCACCGGGGAGCTGTTTTTT.

The chain has TRBV5-1 and TRBJ2-3; 7 bases line up with TRBD1. Per the germline V gene, CDR1 is SGHRS and CDR2 is YFSETQ. This CDR3 contains 14 residues. The V segment lost 3 bases and the J segment 6 bases; nucleotides outside the gene matches: 7. The CDR3 sequence is CASSSRTGSDTQYF. CDR3 in DNA: TGCGCCAGCAGCTCCCGGACAGGTAGCGATACGCAGTATTTT.

Remarks on this clone: Other DNA variants within this sample encode the same CDR3. V usage is TRBV5-1 and J usage is TRBJ1-4; D not resolved. The CDR3 runs 15 residues. The V end was cut by 0 bases, the J end by 0 bases, with 6 bases between. CDR1 is SGHRS and CDR2 is YFSETQ in the germline V gene. CDR3 coding DNA: TGCGCCAGCAGCTTGGGGTCAGCAACTAATGAAAAACTGTTTTTT. Amino acid sequence: CASSLGSATNEKLFF.

This sequence joins TRBV6-5 and TRBJ1-2, with TRBD1 as a possible D gene (5 bases). Germline V gene sequence: CDR1 MNHEY, CDR2 SVGAGI. V lost 7 bases and J 8 bases, leaving 14 bases between the germline ends. This CDR3 spans 12 amino acids. The CDR3 here is CASTGRVSGYTF. As DNA, the CDR3 is TGTGCCAGCACTGGCAGGGTTTCAGGCTACACCTTC.

The V call is TRBV7-7, the J call TRBJ2-7, with TRBD1 matching over 7 bases. The V gene end was trimmed by 5 bases and the J gene end by 2 bases; junction bases not matched to a gene: 6. The CDR3 sequence is 14 residues long. Per germline, CDR1 SSHAT and CDR2 FNYEAQ (reference sequence). CDR3 loop: CASSLRQGAYEQYF. The CDR3 DNA reads TGTGCCAGCAGCCTTAGACAGGGCGCCTACGAGCAGTACTTC.

This clone was counted only a few times. The rearrangement links TRBV19 to TRBJ2-1, with 7 positions matching TRBD1. CDR1 and CDR2 (germline): LNHDA, SQIVND (reference sequence). V lost 6 bases and J lost 4; bases outside the gene matches: 6. This CDR3 has 14 amino acids. CDR3 DNA sequence: TGTGCCAGTAGCCCGGGACAGTTATACAATGAGCAGTTCTTC. Protein sequence: CASSPGQLYNEQFF.

The genes are TRBV6-5 and TRBJ1-2, with 7 nucleotides matching TRBD1. CDR1 and CDR2 from the germline V gene are MNHEY and SVGAGI. V gave up 5 bases and J gave up 5 bases; unmatched junction bases: 11. The CDR3 spans 15 residues. CDR3 nucleotides: TGTGCCAGCAGTCCTTCTGGGACAGCTTCATATGGCTACACCTTC. The encoded protein is CASSPSGTASYGYTF.

This clone was recorded once. The chain employs TRBV24-1 and TRBJ2-2, with a weak D call TRBD2 (5 bases). CDR1 is KGHDR and CDR2 is SFDVKD in the germline V gene. With 6 bases removed from V and 0 bases from J, the gap between germline ends came to 13 bases. This CDR3 comprises 16 residues. As DNA, the CDR3 is TGTGCCACCAGTAGGAGCGGACCTACGAACACCGGGGAGCTGTTTTTT. Its protein is CATSRSGPTNTGELFF.

V usage is TRBV2 and J usage is TRBJ2-7; possibly TRBD2 for D (7 bases). V lost 11 bases and J 1 base, leaving 12 bases between the germline ends. The CDR3 length is 12 residues. The V gene's germline CDR1 is SNHLY and CDR2 FYNNEI. The CDR3 reads CAGGGGSYEQYF. The CDR3 nucleotides are TGTGCCGGAGGGGGGGGATCCTACGAGCAGTACTTC.

The chain combines TRBV7-9 with TRBJ1-5; D is unclear. CDR1 and CDR2 from the germline V gene are SEHNR and FQNEAQ (reference sequence). V was cut by 1 base and J by 3 bases, with 10 bases left in between. There are 15 residues in the CDR3. As DNA, the CDR3 is TGTGCCAGCAGCTTAGAGTCAGGCCCCAATCAGCCCCAGCATTTT. Protein product: CASSLESGPNQPQHF.